Below, 8 T cell receptor beta chains from the same sample are listed, as sequenced in a study of post-analysis software for immune sequencing data. No antigen is known for these receptors. cDNA libraries for TCR beta contained unique molecular identifiers. TCRdb analysed the PCR reads with MiXCR anew, one entry per CDR3 protein. The sample lists 430,000 or so distinct CDR3 sequences, less than 40% occurring once. General observations from the study: Roughly five TRBV segments were significantly more frequent in patients than in controls. TRBV5-6, TRBV5-1 and TRBV20-1 were among these segments.

What was sequenced was blood. All receptors derive from a girl aged 2-10 years with multiple sclerosis.

This chain joins TRBV10-2 and TRBJ1-1, with 9 bases fitting TRBD1. Trimming took 8 bases from V and 1 from J; bases not matched to a gene: 14. The germline gives CDR1 WSHSY, CDR2 SAAADI. The CDR3 is 17 amino acids. This CDR3 reads CASWGPGQGLENTEAFF. CDR3 nucleotides: TGCGCCAGCTGGGGTCCGGGACAGGGTCTTGAGAACACTGAAGCTTTCTTT.

The V call is TRBV28, the J call TRBJ1-5; D uncertain. The CDR3 length is 13 residues. Trimming stripped 5 bases from V and 5 bases from J, with 10 bases between. Germline assignment: CDR1 MDHEN and CDR2 SYDVKM. CDR3 region: CASSQTEYQPQHF. Written as DNA, the CDR3 is TGTGCCAGCAGTCAGACGGAGTATCAGCCCCAGCATTTT.

The chain joins TRBV5-1 to TRBJ2-7; 7 bases match TRBD1. V was pared by 1 base and J by 4 bases, with 8 bases of the junction left unmatched. The V gene's germline CDR1 is SGHRS and CDR2 YFSETQ. This CDR3 spans 15 amino acids. The CDR3 loop is CASSLRTGTAYEQYF. CDR3 sequence (DNA): TGCGCCAGCAGCTTGAGGACCGGGACAGCGTACGAGCAGTACTTC.

This chain joins TRBV14 and TRBJ1-2, with D perhaps matching TRBD1 (5 bases). V lost 4 bases, J lost 7 bases, and 25 bases lay in between. Germline lookup yields CDR1 SGHDN and CDR2 FVKESK. This CDR3 comprises 17 residues. The CDR3 DNA sequence: TGTGCCAGCAGCCCTCCCACGTACTATGGGGGGTTGGTTGGCTACACCTTC. Protein: CASSPPTYYGGLVGYTF.

In its sample, this clonotype was seen a few times. J is TRBJ2-1 and V is TRBV5-1, with 7 bases aligning to TRBD2. The trim removed 0 bases at V and 5 bases at J, leaving 11 bases unmatched. This CDR3 has 17 residues. CDR1 is SGHRS, CDR2 YFSETQ, per germline. Written as DNA, the CDR3 is TGCGCCAGCAGCTTGGTCGTAGTGGGGCTAGCGGACAATGAGCAGTTCTTC. It translates to CASSLVVVGLADNEQFF.

In its sample, this clonotype was seen a few times. J is TRBJ2-1 and V is TRBV28; 9 positions agree with TRBD2. The CDR3 covers 17 residues. Germline V CDR1 and CDR2: MDHEN, SYDVKM. The ends lost 3 bases at V and 8 bases at J; junction bases unmatched: 14. CDR3 amino acids: CASSFHLRTSAQYEQFF. The CDR3 DNA reads as TGTGCCAGCAGTTTCCATTTAAGGACTAGCGCCCAATATGAGCAGTTCTTC.

J is TRBJ2-1 and V is TRBV29-1, with D maybe TRBD2 (6 bases). This CDR3 is built from 11 residues. In germline, CDR1 is SQVTM, CDR2 ANQGSEA. The CDR3 is CRIGTFNEQFF. The CDR3 coding sequence is TGCAGGATCGGGACTTTCAATGAGCAGTTCTTC.

The V gene is TRBV5-1, the J gene TRBJ2-5; 13 nucleotides agree with TRBD2. The germline gives CDR1 SGHRS, CDR2 YFSETQ. The CDR3 totals 16 residues. V lost 4 bases, J lost 2 bases, and 5 bases stayed unmatched. CDR3 sequence reads: CASSLGLAGRQETQYF. For the CDR3, the DNA is TGCGCCAGCAGCCTGGGACTAGCGGGGCGGCAAGAGACCCAGTACTTC.